This TCR beta chain was recorded in a study of blood T cell repertoires in COVID-19. Study overall: Sites across the United States, Italy and Spain contributed samples from acute and convalescent COVID-19. Sources were T cells, B-cell-depleted T cells, or PBMCs; the material itself was cDNA or gDNA.

Followed longitudinally, the Seattle patients had been enrolled during active infection. Germline CDR1 is MDHEN and CDR2 is SYDVKM. The ends were cut back, 2 bases at V and 2 bases at J, with 6 bases in the middle. This CDR3 has 13 amino acids. As handled by the study authors: Reference gene primers were amplified, and this amplification served to estimate nucleated cell counts. Clones were sequenced by immunoSEQ multiplex PCR, and TCRdb holds only the in-frame ones, with some missing. V, J and clone size are taken as reported in that table, and D and trimming were inferred from the DNA itself. The table lists approximately 120,000 clones, approximately 85% of them singletons.

Sequenced: peripheral blood. The chain employs TRBV28 and TRBJ1-2, with D perhaps matching TRBD1 (6 bases). The clonotype comes from an elderly woman with COVID-19, enrolled during active disease. Here the CDR3 reads CASSLTGNYGYTF. The CDR3 DNA follows: TGTGCCAGCAGTTTAACAGGGAACTATGGCTACACCTTC.